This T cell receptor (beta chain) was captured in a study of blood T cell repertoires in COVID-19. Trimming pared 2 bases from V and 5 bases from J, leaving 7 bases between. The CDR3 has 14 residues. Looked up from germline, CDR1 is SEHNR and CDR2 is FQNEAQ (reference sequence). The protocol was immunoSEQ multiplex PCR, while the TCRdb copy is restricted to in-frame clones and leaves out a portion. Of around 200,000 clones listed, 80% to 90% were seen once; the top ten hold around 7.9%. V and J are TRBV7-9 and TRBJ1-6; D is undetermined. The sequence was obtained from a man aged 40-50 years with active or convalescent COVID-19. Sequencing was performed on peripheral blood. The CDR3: CASSLQEDNSPLHF. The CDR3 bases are TGTGCCAGCAGCTTACAGGAGGATAATTCACCCCTCCACTTT.